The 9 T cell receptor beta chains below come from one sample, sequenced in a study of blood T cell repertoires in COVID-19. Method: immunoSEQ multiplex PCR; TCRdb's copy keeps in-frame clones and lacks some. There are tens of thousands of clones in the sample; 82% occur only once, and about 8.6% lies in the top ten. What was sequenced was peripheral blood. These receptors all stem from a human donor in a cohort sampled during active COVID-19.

DNA for the CDR3: TGTGCCAGCAGCTCGGGACTGGCGGGGGAAAAACTGTTTTTT. Its protein is CASSSGLAGEKLFF. The chain combines TRBV7-9 with TRBJ1-4, with a possible D match to TRBD1 (5 bases). V was pared by 4 bases and J by 8 bases, with 14 bases between. CDR1 is SEHNR and CDR2 is FQNEAQ in the germline V gene (reference sequence). This CDR3 has 14 residues.

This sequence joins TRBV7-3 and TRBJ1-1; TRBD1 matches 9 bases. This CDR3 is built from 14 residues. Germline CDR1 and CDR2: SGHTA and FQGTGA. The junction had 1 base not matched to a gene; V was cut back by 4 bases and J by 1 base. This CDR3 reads CASSSDRGNTEAFF. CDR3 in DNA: TGTGCCAGCAGCTCGGACAGGGGGAACACTGAAGCTTTCTTT.

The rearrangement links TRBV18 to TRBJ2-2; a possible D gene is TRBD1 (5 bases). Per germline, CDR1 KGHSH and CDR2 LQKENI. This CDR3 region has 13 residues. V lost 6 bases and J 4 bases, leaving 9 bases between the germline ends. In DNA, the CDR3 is TGTGCCAGCTCTCAAGGGGCCACCGGGGAGCTGTTTTTT. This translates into CASSQGATGELFF.

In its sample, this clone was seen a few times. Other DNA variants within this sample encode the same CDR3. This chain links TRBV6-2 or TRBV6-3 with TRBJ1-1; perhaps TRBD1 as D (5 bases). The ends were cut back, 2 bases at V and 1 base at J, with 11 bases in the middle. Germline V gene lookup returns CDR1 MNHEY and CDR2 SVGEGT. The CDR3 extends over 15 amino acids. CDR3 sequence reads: CASSYRGGANTEAFF. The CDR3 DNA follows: TGTGCCAGCAGTTACCGCGGGGGAGCGAACACTGAAGCTTTCTTT.

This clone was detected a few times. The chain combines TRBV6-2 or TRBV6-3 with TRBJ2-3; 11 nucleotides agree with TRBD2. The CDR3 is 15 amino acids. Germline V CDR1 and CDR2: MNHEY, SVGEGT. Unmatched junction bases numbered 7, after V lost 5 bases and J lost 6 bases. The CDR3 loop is CASSRLAGIADTQYF. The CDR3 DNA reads TGTGCCAGCAGTCGACTAGCGGGAATCGCGGATACGCAGTATTTT.

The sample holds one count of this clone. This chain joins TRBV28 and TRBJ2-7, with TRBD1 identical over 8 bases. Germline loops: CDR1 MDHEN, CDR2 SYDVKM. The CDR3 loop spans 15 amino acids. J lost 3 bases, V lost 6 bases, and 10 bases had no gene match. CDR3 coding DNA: TGTGCCAGCAGAGGACAGGGCACCATATACTACGAGCAGTACTTC. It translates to CASRGQGTIYYEQYF. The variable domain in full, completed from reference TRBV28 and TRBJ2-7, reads DVKVTQSSRYLVKRTGEKVFLECVQDMDHENMFWYRQDPGLGLRLIYFSYDVKMKEKGDIPEGYSVSREKKERFSLILESASTNQTSMYLCASRGQGTIYYEQYFGPGTRLTVT.

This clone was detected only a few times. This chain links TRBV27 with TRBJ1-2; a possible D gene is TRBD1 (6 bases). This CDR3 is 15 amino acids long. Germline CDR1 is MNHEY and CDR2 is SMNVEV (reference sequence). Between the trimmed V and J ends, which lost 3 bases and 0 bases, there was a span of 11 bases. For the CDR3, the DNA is TGTGCCAGCAGTTTTCGGGGGGCCCCTAACTATGGCTACACCTTC. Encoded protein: CASSFRGAPNYGYTF.

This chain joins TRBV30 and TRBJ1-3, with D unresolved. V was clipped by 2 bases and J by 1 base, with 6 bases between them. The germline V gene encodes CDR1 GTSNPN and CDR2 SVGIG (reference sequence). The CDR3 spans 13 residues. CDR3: CAWSSGSGNTIYF. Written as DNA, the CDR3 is TGTGCCTGGAGTTCGGGATCTGGAAACACCATATATTTT.

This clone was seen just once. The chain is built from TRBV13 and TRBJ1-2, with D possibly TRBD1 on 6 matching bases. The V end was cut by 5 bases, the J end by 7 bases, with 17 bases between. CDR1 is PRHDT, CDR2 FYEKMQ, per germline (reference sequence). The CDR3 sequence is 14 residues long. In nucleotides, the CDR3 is TGTGCCAGCAGCCCACAGGGAACGTTGGGTGGCTACACCTTC. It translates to CASSPQGTLGGYTF.